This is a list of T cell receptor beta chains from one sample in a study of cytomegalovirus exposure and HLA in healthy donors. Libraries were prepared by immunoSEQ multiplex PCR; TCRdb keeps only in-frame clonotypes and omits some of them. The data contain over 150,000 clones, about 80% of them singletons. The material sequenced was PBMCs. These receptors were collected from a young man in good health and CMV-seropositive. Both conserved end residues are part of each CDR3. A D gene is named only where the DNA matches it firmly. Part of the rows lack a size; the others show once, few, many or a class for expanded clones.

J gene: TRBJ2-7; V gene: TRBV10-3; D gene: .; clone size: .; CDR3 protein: CAISVNRDSYEQYF; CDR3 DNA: TGTGCCATCAGTGTGAACAGGGATTCCTACGAGCAGTACTTC
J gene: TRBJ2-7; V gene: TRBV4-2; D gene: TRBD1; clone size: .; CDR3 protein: CASSPPLRTGSYEQYF; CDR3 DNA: TGTGCCAGCAGCCCCCCCCTTAGGACAGGGTCCTACGAGCAGTACTTC
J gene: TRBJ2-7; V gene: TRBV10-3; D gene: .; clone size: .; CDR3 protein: CATRGDSNLKQYF; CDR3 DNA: TGTGCCACCAGGGGGGACAGCAATCTGAAGCAGTACTTC
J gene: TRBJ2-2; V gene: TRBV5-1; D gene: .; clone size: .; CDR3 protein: CASSLIVSNTGELFF; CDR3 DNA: TGCGCCAGCAGCTTGATAGTTTCGAACACCGGGGAGCTGTTTTTT
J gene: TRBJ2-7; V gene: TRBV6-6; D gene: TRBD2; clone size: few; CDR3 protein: CASSYNPAGGYEQYF; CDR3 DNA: TGTGCCAGCAGTTACAACCCAGCGGGAGGGTACGAGCAGTACTTC
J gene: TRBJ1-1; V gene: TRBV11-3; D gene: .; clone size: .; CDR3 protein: CASSKHNRDLNTEAFF; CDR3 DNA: TGTGCCAGCAGCAAGCATAACAGGGACCTCAACACTGAAGCTTTCTTT
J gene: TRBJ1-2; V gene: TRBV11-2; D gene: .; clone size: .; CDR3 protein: CASSPDRNYGYTF; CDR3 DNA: TGTGCCAGCAGCCCGGACAGAAACTATGGCTACACCTTC
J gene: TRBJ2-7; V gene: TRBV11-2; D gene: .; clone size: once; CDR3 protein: CASSSHGTTPYEQYF; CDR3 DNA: TGTGCCAGCAGCTCTCACGGGACAACTCCCTACGAGCAGTACTTC
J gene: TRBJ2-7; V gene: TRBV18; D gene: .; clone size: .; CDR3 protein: CASSPGTGNEQYF; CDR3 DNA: TGTGCCAGCTCACCAGGAACAGGGAACGAGCAGTACTTC
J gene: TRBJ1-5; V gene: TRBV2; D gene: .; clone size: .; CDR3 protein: CASSVVRNQPQHF; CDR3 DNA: TGTGCCAGCAGTGTAGTTAGAAATCAGCCCCAGCATTTT
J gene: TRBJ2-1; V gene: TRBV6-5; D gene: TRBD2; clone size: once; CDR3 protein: CASSKRTSGYNEQFF; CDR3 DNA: TGTGCCAGCAGTAAGAGGACTAGCGGCTACAATGAGCAGTTCTTC
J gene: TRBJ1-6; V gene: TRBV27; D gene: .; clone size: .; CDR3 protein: CASSLRGSPLHF; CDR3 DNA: TGTGCCAGCAGTTTACGCGGTTCACCCCTCCACTTT
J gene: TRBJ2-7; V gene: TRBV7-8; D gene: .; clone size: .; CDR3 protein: CASSSTYTGSGEQYF; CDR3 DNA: TGTGCCAGCAGCTCCACGTACACGGGTTCGGGGGAGCAGTACTTC
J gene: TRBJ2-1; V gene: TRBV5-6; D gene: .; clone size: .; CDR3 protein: CASSFRWAPSGNEQFF; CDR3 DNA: TGTGCCAGCAGCTTTAGATGGGCGCCCTCTGGCAATGAGCAGTTCTTC
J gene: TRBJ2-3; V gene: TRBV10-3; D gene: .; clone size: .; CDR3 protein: CAISELRDTQYF; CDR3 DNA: TGTGCCATCAGTGAGTTGAGAGATACGCAGTATTTT
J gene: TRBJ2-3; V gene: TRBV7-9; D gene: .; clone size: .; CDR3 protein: CASSFSSTDTQYF; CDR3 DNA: TGTGCCAGCAGCTTTTCTAGCACAGATACGCAGTATTTT
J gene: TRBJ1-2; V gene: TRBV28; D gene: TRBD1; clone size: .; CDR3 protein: CASSKGQGNGGYTF; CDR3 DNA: TGTGCCAGCAGCAAGGGACAGGGAAATGGTGGCTACACCTTC